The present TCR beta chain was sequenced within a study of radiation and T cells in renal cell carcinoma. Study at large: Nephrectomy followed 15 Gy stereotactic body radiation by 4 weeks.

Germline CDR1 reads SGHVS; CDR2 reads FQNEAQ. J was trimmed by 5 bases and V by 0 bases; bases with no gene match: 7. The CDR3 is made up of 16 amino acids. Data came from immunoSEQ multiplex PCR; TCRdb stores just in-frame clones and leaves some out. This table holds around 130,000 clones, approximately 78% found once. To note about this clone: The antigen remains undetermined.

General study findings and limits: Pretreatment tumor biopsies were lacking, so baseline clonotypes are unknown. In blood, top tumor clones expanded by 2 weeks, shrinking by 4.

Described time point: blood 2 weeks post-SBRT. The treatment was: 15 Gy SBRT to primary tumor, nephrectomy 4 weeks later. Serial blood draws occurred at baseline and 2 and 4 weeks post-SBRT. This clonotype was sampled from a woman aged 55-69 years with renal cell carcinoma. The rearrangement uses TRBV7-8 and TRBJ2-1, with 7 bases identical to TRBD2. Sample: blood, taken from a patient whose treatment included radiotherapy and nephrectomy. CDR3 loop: CASSLAPGGTDNEQFF. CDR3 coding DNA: TGTGCCAGCAGCTTAGCCCCGGGAGGCACAGACAATGAGCAGTTCTTC.